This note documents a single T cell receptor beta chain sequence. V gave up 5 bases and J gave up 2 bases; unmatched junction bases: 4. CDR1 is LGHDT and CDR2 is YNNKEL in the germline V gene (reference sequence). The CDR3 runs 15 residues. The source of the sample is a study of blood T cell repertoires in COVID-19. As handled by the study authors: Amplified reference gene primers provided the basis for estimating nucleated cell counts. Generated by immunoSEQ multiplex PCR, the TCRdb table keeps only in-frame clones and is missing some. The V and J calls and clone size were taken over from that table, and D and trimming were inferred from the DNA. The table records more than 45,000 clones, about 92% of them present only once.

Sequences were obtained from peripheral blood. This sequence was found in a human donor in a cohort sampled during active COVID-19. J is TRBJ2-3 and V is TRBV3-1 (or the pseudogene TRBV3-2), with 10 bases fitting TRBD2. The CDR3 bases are TGTGCCAGCAGCGGTCTAGCGGGAGTCACAGATACGCAGTATTTT. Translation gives CASSGLAGVTDTQYF.